The rows below give T cell receptor beta chains drawn from one sample of a study of cytomegalovirus exposure and HLA in healthy donors. Clones were sequenced by immunoSEQ multiplex PCR, and TCRdb holds only the in-frame ones, with some missing. The sample contains 60,000 or so clones, roughly 90% of which appear only once. Source material: PBMCs. The source of these receptors is a woman aged 30 to 39 in good health and CMV-seronegative. The CDR3 runs from the conserved cysteine through the conserved F or W. D genes are given only for firm matches. The size field is filled for only some rows; it gives once, few, many or a size class.

J,V,D,size,CDR3,DNA
TRBJ2-7,TRBV9,TRBD1,.,CASSFGQGNIYEQYF,TGTGCCAGCAGCTTCGGACAGGGAAATATATACGAGCAGTACTTC
TRBJ2-1,TRBV5-1,TRBD2,once,CASSLTDSGNGGEQFF,TGCGCCAGCAGCTTAACCGATAGCGGGAATGGTGGAGAGCAGTTCTTC
TRBJ2-7,TRBV7-2,TRBD2,.,CASSQTLGAGAYEQYF,TGTGCCAGCAGCCAGACCCTGGGAGCGGGAGCGTACGAGCAGTACTTC
TRBJ1-2,TRBV5-6,.,.,CASSLDFAGNYGYTF,TGTGCCAGCAGCTTGGATTTTGCAGGAAACTATGGCTACACCTTC
TRBJ2-3,TRBV5-1,TRBD2,.,CASSREGRRTDTQYF,TGCGCCAGCAGCCGGGAGGGCCGGCGCACAGATACGCAGTATTTT
TRBJ2-3,TRBV6-5,TRBD2,.,CASRGAGVGYTQYF,TGTGCCAGCAGAGGAGCGGGAGTTGGATATACGCAGTATTTT
TRBJ1-1,TRBV28,TRBD1,.,CASSADRAEAFF,TGTGCCAGCAGCGCGGACAGGGCCGAAGCTTTCTTT
TRBJ2-7,TRBV7-9,TRBD1,.,CASSAAGQGFEEQYF,TGTGCCAGCAGCGCGGCGGGACAGGGATTTGAGGAGCAGTACTTC
TRBJ1-1,TRBV6-5,.,.,CASSYSRGNTEAFF,TGTGCCAGCAGTTACTCACGGGGTAACACTGAAGCTTTCTTT
TRBJ2-1,TRBV27,TRBD1,.,CASSLGGTGSNEQFF,TGTGCCAGCAGTTTAGGGGGGACAGGGAGCAATGAGCAGTTCTTC
TRBJ1-1,TRBV15,.,.,CATSRDLGGRNTEAFF,TGTGCCACCAGCCGAGATTTGGGGGGGAGGAACACTGAAGCTTTCTTT
TRBJ2-5,TRBV2,TRBD2,.,CASRGPRLAGEVMIETQYF,TGTGCCAGCAGAGGCCCCCGACTAGCGGGAGAAGTTATGATAGAGACCCAGTACTTC
TRBJ1-2,TRBV7-9,TRBD1,.,CASSLQGGSGYTF,TGTGCCAGCAGCTTACAGGGGGGTTCAGGCTACACCTTC
TRBJ1-6,TRBV6-4,TRBD1,.,CASSDRAGGNSPLHF,TGTGCCAGCAGTGACCGGGCAGGGGGAAATTCACCCCTCCACTTT
TRBJ1-2,TRBV6-5,.,medium-sized,CASSYHGGGYTF,TGTGCCAGCAGTTATCACGGAGGTGGCTACACCTTC
TRBJ2-1,TRBV25-1,.,once,CASSGLGYPYNEQFF,TGTGCCAGCAGTGGATTGGGCTATCCTTACAATGAGCAGTTCTTC
TRBJ1-3,TRBV7-7,.,.,CASSAGRGNTIYF,TGTGCTAGCAGCGCAGGGCGCGGAAACACCATATATTTT
TRBJ2-1,TRBV6-5,.,once,CASSSGNEQFF,TGTGCCAGCAGTTCCGGTAATGAGCAGTTCTTC
TRBJ2-3,TRBV4-1,TRBD1,.,CASGQAADTQYF,TGCGCCAGTGGACAGGCCGCTGATACGCAGTATTTT
TRBJ1-1,TRBV4-1,.,.,CASSTLGLANTEAFF,TGCGCCAGCAGCACCCTGGGGCTCGCGAACACTGAAGCTTTCTTT
TRBJ2-7,TRBV28,TRBD2,.,CASSPQREASEQYF,TGTGCCAGCAGTCCTCAGCGGGAAGCCTCCGAGCAGTACTTC
TRBJ2-3,TRBV27,.,once,CASSSHRSTDTQYF,TGTGCCAGCAGTTCTCACAGGAGCACAGATACGCAGTATTTT
TRBJ2-7,TRBV6-5,.,.,CASSSRQGPYEQYF,TGTGCCAGCAGTTCTCGGCAGGGTCCCTACGAGCAGTACTTC
TRBJ2-5,TRBV5-4,TRBD2,.,CASSKGLAGVGVETQYF,TGTGCCAGCAGCAAGGGACTAGCGGGAGTGGGGGTAGAGACCCAGTACTTC
TRBJ1-5,TRBV7-8,.,.,CASSQSSGNQPQHF,TGTGCCAGCAGCCAATCTTCGGGCAATCAGCCCCAGCATTTT
TRBJ2-7,TRBV6-1,.,.,CASSEAETVGYEQYF,TGTGCCAGCAGTGAAGCCGAGACAGTGGGGTACGAGCAGTACTTC
TRBJ2-5,TRBV2,TRBD1,.,CASSEGQGAETQYF,TGTGCCAGCAGTGAAGGGCAGGGGGCGGAGACCCAGTACTTC
TRBJ2-7,TRBV9,TRBD2,.,CASSVGVSGTYEQYF,TGTGCCAGCAGCGTAGGGGTTAGCGGGACCTACGAGCAGTACTTC
TRBJ1-4,TRBV6-1,.,.,CASSATKTRNEKLFF,TGTGCCAGCAGTGCAACGAAAACTAGAAATGAAAAACTGTTTTTT
TRBJ2-1,TRBV7-3,.,.,CASSLQGREQFF,TGTGCCAGCAGCTTACAGGGCCGTGAGCAGTTCTTC
TRBJ2-7,TRBV29-1,TRBD2,.,CSAYTSAHEQYF,TGCAGCGCGTATACTAGCGCCCACGAGCAGTACTTC
TRBJ1-5,TRBV7-9,TRBD1,.,CASSRTGGNQPQHF,TGTGCCAGCAGCCGGACAGGAGGCAATCAGCCCCAGCATTTT
TRBJ2-1,TRBV19,.,once,CASTVQGYNEQFF,TGTGCCAGTACAGTACAGGGTTACAATGAGCAGTTCTTC
TRBJ1-1,TRBV5-6,.,.,CASSFRAEAFF,TGTGCCAGCAGCTTCCGGGCTGAAGCTTTCTTT
TRBJ2-3,TRBV28,.,.,CASNIHYRTDTQYF,TGTGCCAGCAACATCCATTACCGTACAGATACGCAGTATTTT
TRBJ2-3,TRBV5-1,.,.,CASSRGTDTQYF,TGCGCCAGCAGTAGGGGTACAGATACGCAGTATTTT
TRBJ2-1,TRBV5-4,.,.,CASSLVALSSYNEQFF,TGTGCCAGCAGCTTGGTAGCGCTCAGCTCCTACAATGAGCAGTTCTTC
TRBJ1-2,TRBV13,TRBD1,.,CASSYRGLGYGYTF,TGTGCCAGCAGCTACAGGGGGCTAGGGTATGGCTACACCTTC
TRBJ2-1,TRBV18,TRBD2,.,CASSPRLAGRFYNEQFF,TGTGCCAGCTCACCTAGACTAGCGGGTCGGTTCTACAATGAGCAGTTCTTC
TRBJ1-1,TRBV18,TRBD1,.,CASSRTGTGNTEAFF,TGTGCCAGCTCACGAACCGGGACAGGGAACACTGAAGCTTTCTTT
TRBJ1-2,TRBV13,.,.,CASSLQGPYGYTF,TGTGCCAGCAGCCTCCAGGGCCCCTATGGCTACACCTTC
TRBJ2-1,TRBV6-5,.,.,CASSLNNEQFF,TGTGCCAGCAGTTTAAACAATGAGCAGTTCTTC
TRBJ1-1,TRBV7-3,.,.,CASSLRPTTVGHSFEAFF,TGTGCCAGCAGCTTAAGGCCGACCACCGTGGGCCACAGTTTTGAAGCTTTCTTT
TRBJ1-1,TRBV5-8,TRBD1,.,CATGTGGSNTEAFF,TGTGCCACCGGGACAGGGGGTTCGAACACTGAAGCTTTCTTT
TRBJ1-4,TRBV29-1,.,.,CSGGQSRLGKLFF,TGCAGCGGTGGACAGTCAAGGCTGGGGAAACTGTTTTTT
TRBJ2-1,TRBV11-2,TRBD2,.,CASSLVGLAGDYNEQFF,TGTGCCAGCAGCTTAGTGGGTTTAGCGGGGGACTACAATGAGCAGTTCTTC
TRBJ2-4,TRBV5-1,TRBD2,.,CASSLGLAGDIQYF,TGCGCCAGCAGCTTGGGTTTAGCGGGTGACATTCAGTACTTC